This record looks at one T cell receptor beta chain sequence and its context. Only in-frame clones appear in the TCRdb table, and some are missing; sequencing was by immunoSEQ multiplex PCR. The sample yields about 280,000 clones, around 85% seen once. V was clipped by 2 bases and J by 1 base; unmatched bases: 7. Germline loops: CDR1 SGHKS, CDR2 YYEKEE (reference sequence). The CDR3 consists of 16 residues. These data originate in a study of blood T cell repertoires in COVID-19. The sequence was obtained from a middle-aged man with active or convalescent COVID-19. The sample consisted of peripheral blood. The V gene is TRBV5-5, the J gene TRBJ2-3, with 7 positions matching TRBD2. CDR3 nucleotide sequence: TGTGCCAGCAGCTTTCGACTAGCTCCCCGCACAGATACGCAGTATTTT. Its protein is CASSFRLAPRTDTQYF.